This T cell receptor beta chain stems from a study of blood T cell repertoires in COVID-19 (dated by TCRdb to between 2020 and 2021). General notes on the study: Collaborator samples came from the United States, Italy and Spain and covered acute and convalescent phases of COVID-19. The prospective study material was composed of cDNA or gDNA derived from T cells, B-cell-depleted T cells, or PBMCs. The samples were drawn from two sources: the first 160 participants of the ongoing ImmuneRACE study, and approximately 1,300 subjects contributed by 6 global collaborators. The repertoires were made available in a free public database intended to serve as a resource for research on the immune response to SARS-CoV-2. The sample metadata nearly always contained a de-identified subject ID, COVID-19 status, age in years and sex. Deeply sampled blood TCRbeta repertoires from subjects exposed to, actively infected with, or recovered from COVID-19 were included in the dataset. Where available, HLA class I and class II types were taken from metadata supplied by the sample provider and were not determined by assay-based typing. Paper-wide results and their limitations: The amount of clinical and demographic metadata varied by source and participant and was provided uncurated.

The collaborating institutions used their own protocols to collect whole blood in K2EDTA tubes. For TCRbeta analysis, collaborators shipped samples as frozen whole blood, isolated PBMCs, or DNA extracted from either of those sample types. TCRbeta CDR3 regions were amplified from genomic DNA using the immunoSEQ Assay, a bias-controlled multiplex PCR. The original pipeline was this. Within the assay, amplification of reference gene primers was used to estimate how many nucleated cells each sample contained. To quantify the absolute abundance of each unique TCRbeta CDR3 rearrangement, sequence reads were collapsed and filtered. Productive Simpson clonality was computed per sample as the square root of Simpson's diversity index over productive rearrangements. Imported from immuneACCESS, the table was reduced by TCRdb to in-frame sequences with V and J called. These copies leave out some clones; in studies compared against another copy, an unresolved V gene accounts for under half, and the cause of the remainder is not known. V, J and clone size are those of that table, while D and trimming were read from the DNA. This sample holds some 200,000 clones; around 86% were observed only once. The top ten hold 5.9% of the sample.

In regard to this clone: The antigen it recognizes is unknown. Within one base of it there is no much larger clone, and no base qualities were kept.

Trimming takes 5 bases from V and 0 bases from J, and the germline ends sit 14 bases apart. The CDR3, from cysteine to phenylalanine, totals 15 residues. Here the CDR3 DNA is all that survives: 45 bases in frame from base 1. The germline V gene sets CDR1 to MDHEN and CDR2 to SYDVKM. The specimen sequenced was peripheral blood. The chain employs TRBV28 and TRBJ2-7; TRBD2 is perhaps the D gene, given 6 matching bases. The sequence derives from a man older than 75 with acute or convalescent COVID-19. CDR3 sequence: CASSLLSGLSYEQYF. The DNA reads TGTGCCAGCAGTCTCCTTAGCGGTCTCTCCTACGAGCAGTACTTC.